This TCR beta chain came from a study of cytomegalovirus exposure and HLA in healthy donors. Study-level background: The 130 or so validation repertoires used a platform that matched the one used for the approximately 670 first-cohort repertoires, as a later analysis reported.

V lost 2 bases and J 4 bases, leaving 14 bases between the germline ends. Germline CDR1 reads SNHLY; CDR2 reads FYNNEI. The CDR3 consists of 16 residues. Details on this clone: What it binds is unknown.

Sequenced by immunoSEQ multiplex PCR; TCRdb stores in-frame clones only, minus some. The data show 20,000 to 25,000 clones, with approximately 97% seen just once and about a tenth held by the top ten. Study results and caveats: In vitro checks showed that a few CMV-associated chains really do target CMV antigens.

The material sequenced was PBMCs. The TCR was taken from a man in his thirties or forties in good health and CMV-seropositive. This chain links TRBV2 with TRBJ2-2; maybe TRBD1 (6 bases). CDR3 coding DNA: TGTGCCAGCAGTGAATATCAGGACAGATTCACCGGGGAGCTGTTTTTT. Its translation is CASSEYQDRFTGELFF.